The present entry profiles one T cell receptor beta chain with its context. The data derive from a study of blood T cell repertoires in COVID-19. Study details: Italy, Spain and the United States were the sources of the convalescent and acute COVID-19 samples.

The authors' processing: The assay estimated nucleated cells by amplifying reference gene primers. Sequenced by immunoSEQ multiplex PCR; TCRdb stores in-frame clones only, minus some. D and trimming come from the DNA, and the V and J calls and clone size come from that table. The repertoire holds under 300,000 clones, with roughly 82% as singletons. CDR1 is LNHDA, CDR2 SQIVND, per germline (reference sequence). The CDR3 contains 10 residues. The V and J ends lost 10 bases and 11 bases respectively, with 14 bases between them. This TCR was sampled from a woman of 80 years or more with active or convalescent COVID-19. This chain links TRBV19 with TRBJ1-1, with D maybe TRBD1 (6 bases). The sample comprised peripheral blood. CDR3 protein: CATSGRGAFF. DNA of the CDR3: TGTGCCACCTCGGGAAGGGGGGCTTTCTTT.